Below are 15 T cell receptor beta chains sequenced from a single sample in a study of cytomegalovirus exposure and HLA in healthy donors. The PCR ran on 60 Vbeta and 13 Jbeta primers. Clones were read by immunoSEQ multiplex PCR, and TCRdb kept only the in-frame ones, dropping some. The sample consists of fewer than 200,000 clones, 70% to 85% of them appearing once. The source material was PBMCs. The receptors derive from a man aged 35 to 55 in good health and CMV-seropositive.

V and J are TRBV18 and TRBJ2-2, with 7 positions matching TRBD1. The CDR3 totals 16 residues. CDR1 and CDR2 (germline): KGHSH, LQKENI. With 2 bases clipped from V and 10 bases from J, the junction kept 13 bases outside the gene matches. In DNA form, the CDR3 reads TGTGCCAGCTCACCAGAACGTTGGACAGGCGCCAAGGAGCTGTTTTTT. Protein sequence: CASSPERWTGAKELFF.

This chain uses TRBV10-3 with TRBJ2-4; 9 positions match TRBD1. The junction had 2 bases not matched to a gene; V was cut back by 4 bases and J by 4 bases. The CDR3 contains 14 residues. Germline CDR1 is ENHRY and CDR2 is SYGVKD. The CDR3 nucleotides are TGTGCCATCAGTGGTGGGACAGGGAAAAACATTCAGTACTTC. The encoded protein is CAISGGTGKNIQYF.

J is TRBJ1-1 and V is TRBV5-1, with D perhaps TRBD1 (6 bases). The CDR3 totals 15 residues. Germline V gene sequence: CDR1 SGHRS, CDR2 YFSETQ. V was cut by 0 bases and J by 3 bases, with 12 bases left in between. As DNA, the CDR3 is TGCGCCAGCAGCTTGGCCGACAGGCGGGACACTGAAGCTTTCTTT. Protein sequence: CASSLADRRDTEAFF.

This CDR3 is CASSVGGRGSEAFF. The CDR3 DNA reads TGTGCCAGCAGCGTAGGGGGCAGGGGGTCTGAAGCTTTCTTT. The chain combines TRBV9 with TRBJ1-1, with 7 bases identical to TRBD1. This CDR3 region has 14 residues. V lost 0 bases to trimming and J lost 6 bases; unmatched junction nucleotides: 5. The germline CDR1 and CDR2 sequences are SGDLS and YYNGEE.

The genes are TRBV19 and TRBJ1-6, with D perhaps TRBD1 (6 bases). Germline V gene data show CDR1 as LNHDA and CDR2 as SQIVND (reference sequence). V was shortened by 6 bases and J by 10 bases, with 16 bases between the two germline ends. This CDR3 region has 14 residues. CDR3 DNA: TGTGCCAGTAGCCAATCTCACAGGGACTCACCCCTCCACTTT. Encoded protein: CASSQSHRDSPLHF. Complete variable domain (other parts from reference TRBV19 and TRBJ1-6): DGGITQSPKYLFRKEGQNVTLSCEQNLNHDAMYWYRQDPGQGLRLIYYSQIVNDFQKGDIAEGYSVSREKKESFPLTVTSAQKNPTAFYLCASSQSHRDSPLHFGNGTRLTVT.

The chain carries TRBV21-1 and TRBJ1-6. TRBV21-1 represents a pseudogene. The CDR3 length is 14 residues. CDR3 region: CASSKVFYNSPLHF. The CDR3, as DNA: TGTGCCAGCAGCAAAGTATTCTATAATTCACCCCTCCACTTT.

The chain carries TRBV27 and TRBJ2-1; maybe TRBD2 (7 bases). The CDR3 runs 16 residues. Trimming cost V 5 bases and J 5 bases, with 19 bases left between them. Germline V CDR1 and CDR2: MNHEY, SMNVEV (reference sequence). The CDR3 loop is CASSPRGRESNNEQFF. CDR3 coding DNA: TGTGCCAGCAGTCCCCGGGGGCGGGAGTCGAACAATGAGCAGTTCTTC.

This chain connects TRBV13 to TRBJ2-7, with unresolved D. With 5 bases removed from V and 2 bases from J, the gap between germline ends came to 16 bases. Germline assignment: CDR1 PRHDT and CDR2 FYEKMQ (reference sequence). CDR3 length: 15 amino acids. The CDR3: CASSPPGALAYEQYF. The DNA for the CDR3 is TGTGCCAGCAGCCCTCCCGGAGCGTTAGCCTACGAGCAGTACTTC.

The V and J genes are TRBV6-1 and TRBJ1-5; the D gene is possibly TRBD1 (5 bases). Deletions cut 5 bases from V and 1 base from J, with 9 bases between. Per the germline V gene, CDR1 is MNHNS and CDR2 is SASEGT. The CDR3 has 14 residues. The CDR3, as DNA: TGTGCCAGCAGTAAGACAGTCAGCAATCAGCCCCAGCATTTT. The encoded protein is CASSKTVSNQPQHF.

The genes are TRBV15 and TRBJ1-4, with D hard to call. Germline loops: CDR1 LNHNV, CDR2 YYDKDF (reference sequence). The CDR3 consists of 16 residues. With 1 base removed from V and 0 bases from J, the gap between germline ends came to 9 bases. The CDR3 spells CATSRAPVATNEKLFF. The CDR3 bases are TGTGCCACCAGCAGAGCCCCGGTGGCAACTAATGAAAAACTGTTTTTT. Together with reference TRBV15 and TRBJ1-4, the CDR3 gives the full variable domain: DAMVIQNPRYQVTQFGKPVTLSCSQTLNHNVMYWYQQKSSQAPKLLFHYYDKDFNNEADTPDNFQSRRPNTSFCFLDIRSPGLGDTAMYLCATSRAPVATNEKLFFGSGTQLSVL.

The chain links TRBV10-3 to TRBJ2-1, with 9 bases matching TRBD2. The V segment lost 6 bases and the J segment 5 bases; nucleotides outside the gene matches: 8. CDR3 length: 15 residues. From germline, CDR1 is ENHRY and CDR2 SYGVKD. The CDR3 region has the DNA TGTGCCATCAGCGGGACGGGACTAGCCAACAATGAGCAGTTCTTC. Translating gives CAISGTGLANNEQFF.

This sequence joins TRBV5-1 and TRBJ2-5; the match to TRBD1 covers 7 bases. The J call may be in error: the DNA end matches TRBJ2-7 better. Germline-derived CDR1 and CDR2 are SGHRS and YFSETQ. CDR3 length: 14 residues. The CDR3 sequence is CASSLGQGIAEQYF. CDR3 nucleotide sequence: TGCGCCAGCAGCTTGGGACAGGGCATCGCCGAGCAGTACTTC.

The gene calls are TRBV4-1 and TRBJ2-1, with D possibly matching TRBD2 (6 bases). V lost 4 bases and J lost 6, with 16 bases in between. The V gene's germline CDR1 is MGHRA and CDR2 YSYEKL. There are 15 residues in the CDR3. In DNA form, the CDR3 reads TGCGCCAGCAGCCCCCGGGGCGGGATGGTCAATGAGCAGTTCTTC. It encodes CASSPRGGMVNEQFF.

The V call is TRBV5-1, the J call TRBJ2-5; TRBD2 agrees at 10 bases. CDR1 SGHRS and CDR2 YFSETQ come from the germline V gene. The CDR3 loop spans 16 amino acids. Trimming at V came to 4 bases and at J to 1 base, leaving 7 bases not matched to a gene. CDR3 sequence reads: CASSLNSGGTQETQYF. The CDR3 coding sequence is TGCGCCAGCAGCCTAAATAGCGGGGGGACCCAAGAGACCCAGTACTTC.

The chain combines TRBV4-2 with TRBJ1-5, with 8 bases aligning to TRBD1. Germline V gene sequence: CDR1 LGHNA, CDR2 YNFKEQ. With 4 bases clipped from V and 1 base from J, the junction kept 3 bases outside the gene matches. The CDR3 covers 15 residues. Here the CDR3 reads CASSLGTGSNQPQHF. The CDR3 DNA reads as TGTGCCAGCAGCCTAGGGACAGGCAGCAATCAGCCCCAGCATTTT.